This T cell receptor (beta chain) was profiled in a study of T cell responses to AZD1222 COVID-19 vaccine. Overall study context: Investigators merged groups given second doses at roughly 4 or roughly 12 weeks. Regarding the study as a whole: White British donors predominated, females outnumbered males, and clonal diversity was possibly underestimated. Targets within unmutated variant regions were reportedly found for nearly half of spike-specific TCRs. Spike-wide vaccine-associated CD4 TCRs dominated at 160-218 and 743-854.

From germline, CDR1 is SGHNT and CDR2 YYREEE (reference sequence). This CDR3 is 13 amino acids long. V was trimmed by 0 bases and J by 5 bases, leaving 8 bases between them. Some clones are missing from TCRdb's copy, which holds only in-frame ones; the method was immunoSEQ multiplex PCR. Of about 130,000 clones listed, about 82% were seen once; the top ten hold around 10%. A note on this clone: The antigen is unknown.

The sample consisted of peripheral blood, taken on day 0 of AZD1222 vaccination. The source is an adult in good health. The V call is TRBV5-4, the J call TRBJ1-2; the D gene is possibly TRBD1 (5 bases). CDR3 bases: TGTGCCAGCAGCTTGGCACGGACATATGGCTACACCTTC. Translating it yields CASSLARTYGYTF.